This TCR beta chain came from a study of blood T cell repertoires in COVID-19. On the study more broadly: Material from acute and convalescent COVID-19 was sourced from the United States, Italy and Spain. Sources were T cells, B-cell-depleted T cells, or PBMCs; the material itself was cDNA or gDNA.

This clone occurred once. The V gene lost 5 bases and the J gene lost 9 bases, with 12 bases spanning the gap. Germline V gene data show CDR1 as LNHDA and CDR2 as SQIVND (reference sequence). The CDR3 spans 12 residues. In the authors' workflow: Counts of nucleated cells, estimated from reference gene primer amplification, were obtained. Using immunoSEQ multiplex PCR, the repertoire was profiled, and TCRdb retains in-frame clones only, with some absent. Clone size and V and J calls were adopted from that table, with D and trimming inferred from the DNA. The profile shows 140,000 to 150,000 clones, about 77% of them singletons.

V is TRBV19 and J is TRBJ2-3, with D possibly being TRBD2 (5 bases). The sample consisted of peripheral blood. The receptor's source is a man aged 55 to 70 with acute or convalescent COVID-19. CDR3 coding DNA: TGTGCCAGTAGTCCTGACTACACGACGCAGTATTTT. Protein sequence: CASSPDYTTQYF.